These 3 T cell receptor beta chains came from one sample sequenced in a study of shared clonotypes between healthy human individuals. The assay was immunoSEQ multiplex PCR, and TCRdb's table has in-frame clones only and misses some. The sample holds about 490,000 clones, around 80% seen once. The sample comprised PBMCs. The receptors derive from a woman between 40 and 50 years old in good health. Some clones in this sample may be carry-over from other donors' samples.

The chain recombines TRBV7-3 with TRBJ2-5; D uncertain. This CDR3 contains 13 residues. CDR1 is SGHTA and CDR2 is FQGTGA in the germline V gene. The germline V and J ends were trimmed by 6 bases and 5 bases, with 13 bases remaining between them. Written as DNA, the CDR3 is TGTGCCAGCAGTCCCGGACCTCGGGAGACCCAGTACTTC. Protein product: CASSPGPRETQYF.

This chain uses TRBV28 with TRBJ1-4, with TRBD1 as a possible D gene (6 bases). Germline assignment: CDR1 MDHEN and CDR2 SYDVKM. This CDR3 has 14 residues. V dropped 2 bases and J dropped 7 bases, with 11 bases sitting between them. Here the CDR3 DNA reads TGTGCCAGCAGTTTAACCAGGGGCGGTGAAAAACTGTTTTTT. Its translation is CASSLTRGGEKLFF.

This clone was detected ten times or more. This sequence joins TRBV28 and TRBJ1-2; no reliable D call. Germline CDR1 MDHEN, CDR2 SYDVKM. This CDR3 has 12 amino acids. V lost 10 bases and J lost 7, with 16 bases in between. The CDR3 DNA sequence: TGTGCCACCGAACTCAACCTCCTTGGCTACACCTTC. It translates to CATELNLLGYTF.